A selection of T cell receptor beta chains follows, all from one sample in a study of T cell repertoires in cytomegalovirus infection. From the reads, TCRdb called clonotypes with MiXCR, one entry per CDR3 protein. The table shows around 170,000 distinct CDR3 sequences, with approximately 15% occurring only once. Sequenced: PBMCs. The receptors stem from a human donor in good health (CMV status not recorded). Some clones in this sample may be carry-over from other donors' samples. Each CDR3 is given with its conserved first and last residue. D genes are given only for firm matches. Not all rows give a size; the values are once, few, many and, for expanded clones, a class.

D | J | V | size | CDR3 | DNA
- | TRBJ1-5 | TRBV7-2 | few | CASSRFSNQPQHF | TGTGCCAGCAGCCGGTTTAGCAATCAGCCCCAGCATTTT
- | TRBJ1-3 | TRBV28 | once | CASSFESSGNTIYF | TGTGCCAGCAGTTTTGAGAGCTCTGGAAACACCATATATTTT
- | TRBJ1-1 | TRBV7-9 | many | CASSSRSSPNTEAFF | TGTGCCAGCAGCTCCCGGTCTTCCCCGAACACTGAAGCTTTCTTT
TRBD1 | TRBJ1-2 | TRBV10-2 | few | CASSEQGLYGYTF | TGCGCCAGCAGTGAACAGGGGCTCTATGGCTACACCTTC
- | TRBJ1-6 | TRBV20-1 | - | CSASVGQIYNSPLHF | TGCAGTGCTAGTGTCGGACAGATCTATAATTCACCCCTCCACTTT
- | TRBJ2-7 | TRBV7-3 | many | CASSLGIRGEKDYEQYF | TGTGCCAGCAGCTTAGGAATTAGGGGGGAGAAGGACTACGAGCAGTACTTC
- | TRBJ1-5 | TRBV10-3 | many | CAISVTGTNQPQHF | TGTGCCATCAGTGTGACAGGCACAAATCAGCCCCAGCATTTT
- | TRBJ2-2 | TRBV28 | few | CASSSTGDTGELFF | TGTGCCAGCAGTTCAACCGGGGACACCGGGGAGCTGTTTTTT
TRBD2 | TRBJ2-7 | TRBV7-2 | many | CASSPSGPEREQYF | TGTGCCAGCAGCCCTAGCGGTCCAGAGAGGGAGCAGTACTTC
- | TRBJ1-2 | TRBV7-9 | many | CASSSTPGLRTFYGYTF | TGTGCCAGCAGCTCTACCCCGGGACTTAGGACTTTCTATGGCTACACCTTC
TRBD2 | TRBJ2-4 | TRBV20-1 | once | CSGGLAGGLGNIQYF | TGCAGTGGTGGACTAGCGGGAGGCCTAGGTAACATTCAGTACTTC
- | TRBJ1-2 | TRBV5-1 | - | CASSPFGQTYGYTF | TGCGCCAGCAGCCCATTTGGACAGACCTATGGCTACACCTTC
TRBD1 | TRBJ2-4 | TRBV6-5 | many | CASSQQGFAKNIQYF | TGTGCCAGCAGTCAACAGGGGTTTGCCAAAAACATTCAGTACTTC
- | TRBJ1-1 | TRBV10-3 | - | CAISESLGRMNTEAFF | TGTGCCATCAGTGAGTCTTTGGGGCGAATGAACACTGAAGCTTTCTTT
- | TRBJ2-3 | TRBV6-6 | - | CASSLPRRDTDTQYF | TGTGCCAGCAGTCTCCCGCGGCGGGACACAGATACGCAGTATTTT
- | TRBJ2-5 | TRBV29-1 | - | CSVDTVRETQYF | TGCAGCGTTGATACGGTGAGAGAGACCCAGTACTTC
- | TRBJ2-5 | TRBV5-6 | - | CASSLAVPNYGEETQYF | TGTGCCAGCAGCTTGGCCGTCCCCAATTACGGGGAAGAGACCCAGTACTTC
- | TRBJ2-2 | TRBV6-2/TRBV6-3 | - | CASTGRRPDTGELFF | TGTGCCAGCACCGGTAGGCGACCGGACACCGGGGAGCTGTTTTTT
- | TRBJ2-5 | TRBV6-2/TRBV6-3 | many | CASSYVLVTQYF | TGTGCCAGCAGTTACGTCCTAGTGACCCAGTACTTC
- | TRBJ2-2 | TRBV19 | - | CASLRGARTGELFF | TGTGCCAGTCTTCGGGGGGCGCGCACCGGGGAGCTGTTTTTT
- | TRBJ2-7 | TRBV6-1 | few | CASSYLSLRGNEQYF | TGTGCCAGCAGTTATCTCTCTCTACGGGGTAACGAGCAGTACTTC
- | TRBJ1-1 | TRBV12-3/TRBV12-4 | many | CASSLDRWAQSNTEAFF | TGTGCCAGCAGTTTAGATAGATGGGCACAATCCAACACTGAAGCTTTCTTT
TRBD1 | TRBJ2-5 | TRBV7-7 | many | CASSRTGFQETQYF | TGTGCTAGCAGCCGGACAGGGTTCCAAGAGACCCAGTACTTC
TRBD1 | TRBJ1-1 | TRBV19 | many | CAGRAGGMNTEAFF | TGTGCCGGCCGGGCAGGGGGCATGAACACTGAAGCTTTCTTT
- | TRBJ2-1 | TRBV29-1 | - | CSVRDSVMDEQFF | TGCAGCGTGCGGGACAGTGTTATGGATGAGCAGTTCTTC
- | TRBJ2-5 | TRBV7-2 | many | CASSSGGPTQYF | TGTGCCAGCAGCTCCGGGGGTCCAACCCAGTACTTC
TRBD2 | TRBJ2-3 | TRBV7-6 | few | CASSPSAGATDTQYF | TGTGCCAGCAGCCCATCCGCGGGAGCCACAGATACGCAGTATTTT
TRBD1 | TRBJ2-7 | TRBV7-9 | many | CASGPGTGSYEQYF | TGTGCCAGCGGTCCCGGGACAGGGAGCTACGAGCAGTACTTC
TRBD1 | TRBJ2-2 | TRBV29-1 | few | CSVEDPGGQNTGELFF | TGCAGCGTTGAAGACCCAGGGGGCCAGAACACCGGGGAGCTGTTTTTT
- | TRBJ1-1 | TRBV5-6 | many | CASSLQGVNTEAFF | TGTGCCAGCAGCTTACAGGGAGTGAACACTGAAGCTTTCTTT
- | TRBJ1-2 | TRBV7-9 | many | CASSFGGGGYGYTF | TGTGCCAGCAGCTTTGGGGGGGGGGGCTATGGCTACACCTTC
TRBD2 | TRBJ2-1 | TRBV7-8 | many | CASSLATGTSGRVYNEQFF | TGTGCCAGCAGCTTAGCTACTGGGACTAGCGGGAGGGTCTACAATGAGCAGTTCTTC
- | TRBJ1-1 | TRBV4-1 | many | CASSQAGSEAFF | TGCGCCAGCAGCCAAGCCGGCTCTGAAGCTTTCTTT
- | TRBJ1-3 | TRBV18 | few | CASSPPARDTIYF | TGTGCCAGCTCACCTCCGGCCCGGGACACCATATATTTT
- | TRBJ2-7 | TRBV29-1 | once | CSAIGTLEQYF | TGCAGCGCGATCGGGACACTCGAGCAGTACTTC
TRBD2 | TRBJ2-7 | TRBV2 | few | CASGGGEQYF | TGTGCCAGCGGGGGAGGGGAGCAGTACTTC
TRBD1 | TRBJ1-5 | TRBV12-3/TRBV12-4 | - | CASSPGTGGLSNQPQHF | TGTGCCAGCAGCCCCGGGACAGGGGGCTTGAGCAATCAGCCCCAGCATTTT
- | TRBJ2-1 | TRBV2 | once | CASSERFSEQFF | TGTGCCAGCAGTGAAAGGTTCTCTGAGCAGTTCTTC
- | TRBJ1-5 | TRBV7-2 | many | CASSPGLGSGEPQHF | TGTGCCAGCAGCCCCGGCCTAGGGTCCGGGGAGCCCCAGCATTTT
- | TRBJ1-2 | TRBV6-1 | - | CASSEEVNTYGYTF | TGTGCCAGCAGTGAAGAAGTGAATACTTATGGCTACACCTTC
- | TRBJ2-1 | TRBV12-3/TRBV12-4 | - | CASSLDSLSYNEQFF | TGTGCCAGCAGTTTGGACAGCCTCTCCTACAATGAGCAGTTCTTC
- | TRBJ2-2 | TRBV7-2 | many | CASSSQSGVTGELFF | TGTGCCAGCAGCTCCCAATCTGGGGTAACCGGGGAGCTGTTTTTT
- | TRBJ1-1 | TRBV7-2 | - | CASSFIGRAEAFF | TGTGCCAGCAGCTTCATAGGGAGAGCTGAAGCTTTCTTT
TRBD2 | TRBJ2-1 | TRBV7-2 | many | CASSLRGLAEQFF | TGTGCCAGCAGCTTACGGGGACTAGCTGAGCAGTTCTTC
- | TRBJ2-3 | TRBV6-2/TRBV6-3 | - | CARSYSAIADTQYF | TGTGCCCGCAGTTACTCGGCTATAGCGGATACGCAGTATTTT
TRBD1 | TRBJ1-2 | TRBV7-2 | many | CASSSKGQGGGYTF | TGTGCCAGCAGCTCTAAGGGACAGGGAGGAGGCTACACCTTC
- | TRBJ1-1 | TRBV28 | - | CASSLSNGAAFF | TGTGCCAGCAGTTTATCGAACGGTGCGGCTTTCTTT
- | TRBJ2-1 | TRBV6-2/TRBV6-3 | few | CASSYIGAGSYNEQFF | TGTGCCAGCAGTTATATAGGAGCGGGCTCCTACAATGAGCAGTTCTTC
- | TRBJ2-7 | TRBV6-6 | few | CASSYSKGSYEQYF | TGTGCCAGCAGTTACTCTAAAGGCTCCTACGAGCAGTACTTC
TRBD2 | TRBJ2-3 | TRBV7-9 | - | CASSLIAGGPLNTQYF | TGTGCCAGCAGCCTTATAGCGGGAGGGCCTTTGAATACGCAGTATTTT
- | TRBJ2-3 | TRBV24-1 | few | CATSDHRDKQYF | TGTGCCACCAGTGATCATCGGGACAAACAGTATTTT
TRBD1 | TRBJ2-1 | TRBV24-1 | - | CAIDRGNNEQFF | TGTGCCATAGACAGGGGAAACAATGAGCAGTTCTTC
TRBD2 | TRBJ2-1 | TRBV7-2 | many | CASTLGGLANNEQFF | TGTGCCAGCACCTTAGGGGGACTAGCGAACAATGAGCAGTTCTTC